Shown below are 8 T cell receptor beta chains from a single sample sequenced in a study of T cell repertoires in cytomegalovirus infection. TCRdb ran MiXCR on the reads and lists one entry per CDR3 protein. This sample carries 230,000 or so distinct CDR3 sequences, approximately 15% of them seen once, and the ten largest clones take 40% to 55%. The sequencing sample was made of CD8+ T cells from PBMCs. The source is a human donor in good health (CMV status not recorded). Some clones in this sample may be carry-over from other donors' samples.

This clonotype has ten or more counts. V usage is TRBV7-2 and J usage is TRBJ2-1; TRBD2 matches at 10 bases. Germline V gene lookup returns CDR1 SGHTA and CDR2 FQGNSA. J lost 2 bases, V lost 5 bases, and 9 bases had no gene match. This CDR3 is built from 17 residues. The CDR3 DNA sequence: TGTGCCAGCAGCCAACTGTTAGCGGGGGGCCCCTACAATGAGCAGTTCTTC. It translates to CASSQLLAGGPYNEQFF.

This clonotype was seen more than once but under ten times. This chain uses TRBV14 with TRBJ2-5, with 8 bases identical to TRBD1. CDR1 and CDR2 (germline): SGHDN, FVKESK. This CDR3 is built from 14 residues. After removal of 4 bases from V and 7 bases from J, the junction contained 8 bases not matched to a gene. The CDR3 is CASSRSTGVWTQYF. Written as DNA, the CDR3 is TGTGCCAGCAGCCGATCGACAGGGGTATGGACCCAGTACTTC.

This chain joins TRBV7-9 and TRBJ2-1, with TRBD1 identical over 9 bases. CDR3 length equals 23 residues. J lost 0 bases, V lost 5 bases, and 26 bases had no gene match. Germline V gives CDR1 SEHNR, CDR2 FQNEAQ (reference sequence). This CDR3 reads CASSPSKPSGTGLSGSSYNEQFF. In DNA form, the CDR3 reads TGTGCCAGCAGCCCCTCGAAACCCTCCGGGACAGGGTTATCAGGGAGCTCCTACAATGAGCAGTTCTTC.

Only one count was recorded for this clonotype. This may stem from a read error, because a much larger clone lies one nucleotide away. The rearrangement joins TRBV7-6 to TRBJ1-3; D is ambiguous. The V gene lost 5 bases and the J gene lost 2 bases, with 10 bases spanning the gap. This CDR3 contains 14 residues. Germline V gene data show CDR1 as SGHVS and CDR2 as FNYEAQ. The CDR3 DNA reads TGTGCCAGCAGCGTTGGGGTAACTGGAAACACCATATATTTT. Its protein product is CASSVGVTGNTIYF. Based on the CDR3 plus reference TRBV7-6 and TRBJ1-3, the full variable domain is GAGVSQSPRYKVTKRGQDVALRCDPISGHVSLYWYRQALGQGPEFLTYFNYEAQQDKSGLPNDRFSAERPEGSISTLTIQRTEQRDSAMYRCASSVGVTGNTIYFGEGSWLTVV.

The chain recombines TRBV20-1 with TRBJ2-7; tentative D call: TRBD2 (6 bases). Trimming shortened V by 0 bases and J by 4 bases, and 13 bases separated the two germline ends. Germline V lookup: CDR1 DFQATT, CDR2 SNEGSKA (reference sequence). The length of the CDR3 is 14 residues. CDR3 protein: CSARDQMTSYEQYF. In nucleotides, the CDR3 is TGCAGTGCTAGAGATCAGATGACTAGTTACGAGCAGTACTTC.

This clonotype has just a few counts. J is TRBJ2-7 and V is TRBV11-2; tentatively, D is TRBD1 (6 bases). V was cut by 8 bases and J by 11 bases, with 16 bases left in between. This CDR3 has 11 residues. The germline V gene encodes CDR1 SGHAT and CDR2 FQNNGV. The CDR3 DNA sequence: TGTGCCAGCTCTCACACAGGGTTGGAGTACTTC. As protein: CASSHTGLEYF. Variable domain in full (rest from reference TRBV11-2 and TRBJ2-7): EAGVAQSPRYKIIEKRQSVAFWCNPISGHATLYWYQQILGQGPKLLIQFQNNGVVDDSQLPKDRFSAERLKGVDSTLKIQPAKLEDSAVYLCASSHTGLEYFGPGTRLTVT.

There are a few counts of this clonotype. The gene calls are TRBV5-4 and TRBJ2-1; 11 nucleotides match TRBD2. V was clipped by 7 bases and J by 2 bases; unmatched bases: 8. CDR3 length equals 16 residues. Germline V gene lookup returns CDR1 SGHNT and CDR2 YYREEE (reference sequence). CDR3 amino acids: CASSDLLAGAYNEQFF. DNA of the CDR3: TGTGCCAGCTCCGATTTACTAGCGGGGGCCTACAATGAGCAGTTCTTC. The entire variable domain, with the rest obtained from reference TRBV5-4 and TRBJ2-1, is as follows: ETGVTQSPTHLIKTRGQQVTLRCSSQSGHNTVSWYQQALGQGPQFIFQYYREEENGRGNFPPRFSGLQFPNYSSELNVNALELDDSALYLCASSDLLAGAYNEQFFGPGTRLTVL.

Many counts were recorded for this clonotype. V is TRBV7-9 and J is TRBJ1-1; unclear D gene. Germline loops: CDR1 SEHNR, CDR2 FQNEAQ (reference sequence). Trimming stripped 5 bases from V and 1 base from J, with 8 bases between. The CDR3 contains 13 residues. CDR3 sequence: CASSGLPNTEAFF. The CDR3 DNA reads as TGTGCCAGCAGCGGACTCCCGAACACTGAAGCTTTCTTT.